These 20 T cell receptor beta chains originate from one sample sequenced in a study of technical replicates of blood from several donors. TCRdb's copy holds only in-frame clones and misses some; the assay was immunoSEQ multiplex PCR. The sample records tens of thousands of clones, approximately 94% being singletons. The sequencing input was T cells isolated from PBMCs. The receptors derive from a human donor in good health.

The chain recombines TRBV28 with TRBJ2-5; TRBD1 is a possible D gene (5 bases). The V gene's germline CDR1 is MDHEN and CDR2 SYDVKM. The CDR3 is 10 residues long. Trimming left V 8 bases short and J 7 bases short, with 8 bases between. CDR3 region: CASERGTQYF. The CDR3 DNA follows: TGTGCCAGCGAAAGGGGGACCCAGTACTTC.

The chain employs TRBV19 and TRBJ2-7, with D unclear. Per germline, CDR1 LNHDA and CDR2 SQIVND (reference sequence). This CDR3 comprises 14 residues. The V end lost 5 bases, the J end lost 3 bases, and 14 bases lay between the germline ends. CDR3 bases: TGTGCCAGTAGTTCCGGTCTCCGTCACTACGAGCAGTACTTC. Translated: CASSSGLRHYEQYF.

A single count supports this clone. V gene TRBV7-2 combines with J gene TRBJ2-2, with D unclear. Germline-derived CDR1 and CDR2 are SGHTA and FQGNSA. V was shortened by 1 base and J by 0 bases, with 6 bases between the two germline ends. This CDR3 has 15 amino acids. The CDR3 protein is CASSLDTSNTGELFF. DNA of the CDR3: TGTGCCAGCAGCTTAGATACATCGAACACCGGGGAGCTGTTTTTT.

This clone has just a few counts. The chain has TRBV7-9 and TRBJ1-5; 7 bases map to TRBD1. Per germline, CDR1 SEHNR and CDR2 FQNEAQ (reference sequence). This CDR3 contains 13 residues. Trimming cost V 1 base and J 7 bases; bases outside gene matches: 1. CDR3 in DNA: TGTGCCAGCAGCTTAGGAGGGGGCCAGCCCCAGCATTTT. It translates to CASSLGGGQPQHF.

The V call is TRBV6-1, the J call TRBJ2-1; 9 bases map to TRBD1. J lost 2 bases, V lost 3 bases, and 5 bases had no gene match. This CDR3 is built from 16 residues. Looked up from germline, CDR1 is MNHNS and CDR2 is SASEGT. CDR3 nucleotides: TGTGCCAGCAGTGATTTGGGACAGGGAACCTACAATGAGCAGTTCTTC. It codes for CASSDLGQGTYNEQFF.

The chain joins TRBV4-1 to TRBJ2-1, with TRBD1 matching over 7 bases. The germline gives CDR1 MGHRA, CDR2 YSYEKL. This CDR3 is built from 16 residues. V shed 3 bases and J 3 bases; nucleotides not matched to a gene: 8. The CDR3 loop is CASSHQTGPIYNEQFF. CDR3 nucleotide sequence: TGCGCCAGCAGCCACCAGACAGGGCCTATCTACAATGAGCAGTTCTTC.

The chain couples TRBV11-2 to TRBJ2-2; 9 bases map to TRBD2. Looked up from germline, CDR1 is SGHAT and CDR2 is FQNNGV. The junction had 9 bases not matched to a gene; V was cut back by 5 bases and J by 2 bases. This CDR3 region has 17 residues. The CDR3 DNA reads as TGTGCCAGCAGCCCTAGGGCTAGCGGGAACAACACCGGGGAGCTGTTTTTT. The encoded protein is CASSPRASGNNTGELFF.

The chain uses TRBV6-5 and TRBJ2-5, with 8 bases matching TRBD1. Per the germline V gene, CDR1 is MNHEY and CDR2 is SVGAGI. This CDR3 is built from 14 residues. The V and J ends lost 3 bases and 2 bases, in that order; junction bases with no gene match: 2. CDR3 nucleotide sequence: TGTGCCAGCAGTTATGGGACAGGTCAAGAGACCCAGTACTTC. Translated: CASSYGTGQETQYF.

This clone showed up just once. The chain couples TRBV11-2 to TRBJ2-7, with a weak D call TRBD1 (6 bases). The ends were cut back, 3 bases at V and 3 bases at J, with 18 bases in the middle. The CDR3 runs to 16 residues. Germline V CDR1 and CDR2: SGHAT, FQNNGV. The CDR3 DNA reads TGTGCCAGCAGCTTGCACCCAAGCCGGGACAACTACGAGCAGTACTTC. This translates into CASSLHPSRDNYEQYF.

The rearrangement joins TRBV2 to TRBJ1-1; TRBD1 agrees at 7 bases. V lost 5 bases to trimming and J lost 1 base; unmatched junction nucleotides: 10. This CDR3 comprises 16 residues. Per germline, CDR1 SNHLY and CDR2 FYNNEI. CDR3 residues: CASSLIAQGGNTEAFF. CDR3 sequence (DNA): TGTGCCAGCAGTCTAATAGCCCAGGGGGGGAACACTGAAGCTTTCTTT.

V and J are TRBV6-5 and TRBJ1-5, with D tentatively TRBD1 (5 bases). The length of the CDR3 is 15 residues. V gave up 5 bases and J gave up 9 bases, with 20 bases separating them. Germline V gives CDR1 MNHEY, CDR2 SVGAGI. The CDR3 here is CASSPNGGMVWPQHF. CDR3 in DNA: TGTGCCAGCAGTCCTAACGGGGGAATGGTGTGGCCCCAGCATTTT.

The chain carries TRBV6-6 and TRBJ2-1, with 9 bases aligning to TRBD2. Germline V lookup: CDR1 MNHNY, CDR2 SVGAGI (reference sequence). The CDR3 extends over 14 amino acids. Trimming removed 0 bases from V and 7 bases from J; junction bases left unmatched: 1. The CDR3, as DNA: TGTGCCAGCAGTTACTCGCTAGCGGGGAATGAGCAGTTCTTC. This codes for CASSYSLAGNEQFF.

The chain carries TRBV11-2 and TRBJ1-2; D remains unclear. The V end was cut by 5 bases, the J end by 8 bases, with 9 bases between. The CDR3 is 11 residues long. Germline CDR1 reads SGHAT; CDR2 reads FQNNGV. The CDR3 DNA follows: TGTGCCAGCAGCATAGGAGAGGGCTACACCTTC. Amino acid sequence: CASSIGEGYTF.

This clone was picked up a small number of times. This sequence joins TRBV27 and TRBJ1-1, with 8 bases matching TRBD1. CDR1 and CDR2 from the germline V gene are MNHEY and SMNVEV (reference sequence). The CDR3 runs 12 residues. V lost 7 bases to trimming and J lost 10 bases; unmatched junction nucleotides: 8. The chain's CDR3 is CASTSRQGTAFF. CDR3 coding DNA: TGTGCCAGCACCAGCCGACAGGGGACAGCTTTCTTT.

This clone was seen more than once but under ten times. This chain links TRBV9 with TRBJ2-7; tentative D call: TRBD2 (6 bases). CDR1 and CDR2 from the germline V gene are SGDLS and YYNGEE. This CDR3 contains 14 residues. V was trimmed by 4 bases and J by 1 base, leaving 12 bases between them. The CDR3 DNA is TGTGCCAGCAGCCCCACCGGGACTTCCTACGAGCAGTACTTC. It encodes CASSPTGTSYEQYF.

The chain has TRBV29-1 and TRBJ2-7; 8 nucleotides match TRBD1. The V segment lost 5 bases and the J segment 3 bases; nucleotides outside the gene matches: 12. The CDR3 spans 15 residues. Germline V CDR1 and CDR2: SQVTM, ANQGSEA. This chain's CDR3 is CSVIGQGQKIYEQYF. The CDR3 coding sequence is TGCAGCGTTATAGGACAGGGTCAAAAGATCTACGAGCAGTACTTC.

This clone was observed once. The V gene is TRBV2, the J gene TRBJ1-1; D unresolved. Germline CDR1 is SNHLY and CDR2 is FYNNEI. This CDR3 is built from 14 residues. V was pared by 5 bases and J by 7 bases, with 17 bases between. DNA of the CDR3: TGTGCCAGCAGTCAAGGATGGGGAGATGGTGAAGCTTTCTTT. Protein sequence: CASSQGWGDGEAFF.

The CDR3 bases are TGTGCCAGCAGCTTAGGACAATGGGCAGATACGCAGTATTTT. As protein: CASSLGQWADTQYF. The rearrangement uses TRBV7-9 and TRBJ2-3; no definite D call. The V gene lost 1 base and the J gene lost 4 bases, with 9 bases spanning the gap. This CDR3 is 14 amino acids long. Germline CDR1 reads SEHNR; CDR2 reads FQNEAQ (reference sequence).

The chain has TRBV6-5 and TRBJ2-7; no definite D call. Germline CDR1 reads MNHEY; CDR2 reads SVGAGI. The CDR3 covers 13 residues. Trimming cost V 5 bases and J 5 bases, with 13 bases left between them. CDR3 nucleotide sequence: TGTGCCAGCAGTCGCACCGATCGCGACGAGCAGTACTTC. Its translation is CASSRTDRDEQYF.

The rearrangement joins TRBV15 to TRBJ2-7; 9 nucleotides line up with TRBD2. V lost 7 bases, J lost 4 bases, and 8 bases stayed unmatched. Germline CDR1 is LNHNV and CDR2 is YYDKDF (reference sequence). The CDR3 has 14 amino acids. As DNA, the CDR3 is TGTGCCACCACCGATAGCGGGAGACTTTACGAGCAGTACTTC. Residues: CATTDSGRLYEQYF. The full variable domain, with the rest looked up from reference TRBV15 and TRBJ2-7, is DAMVIQNPRYQVTQFGKPVTLSCSQTLNHNVMYWYQQKSSQAPKLLFHYYDKDFNNEADTPDNFQSRRPNTSFCFLDIRSPGLGDTAMYLCATTDSGRLYEQYFGPGTRLTVT.